This is a list of T cell receptor beta chains from one sample in a study of blood T cell repertoires in COVID-19. Produced via immunoSEQ multiplex PCR; TCRdb's table is partial and in-frame only. This sample has around 80,000 clones, with over 75% found just once. Specimen: peripheral blood. All receptors derive from a man aged 50 to 59 with COVID-19, enrolled during active disease. Each CDR3 is given with its conserved first and last residue. A D gene is named only where the DNA matches it firmly. Only some rows state a clone size, as once, few, many or a class for expanded clones.

d_gene	j_gene	abundance	v_gene	CDR3nt	CDR3aa
-	TRBJ1-1	-	TRBV29-1	TGCAGCGTTGCCGGCAGGGATAAAGCTTTCTTT	CSVAGRDKAFF
-	TRBJ2-5	once	TRBV28	TGTGCCAGCAGTTCTGGTTTCAGGACCCAGTACTTC	CASSSGFRTQYF
-	TRBJ2-7	-	TRBV7-8	TGTGCCAGCAGCTTATTGAGAGAGGGCGAGCAGTACTTC	CASSLLREGEQYF
TRBD1	TRBJ2-7	-	TRBV20-1	TGCAGTGCTAGTAACCGACAGGGCAACTCCTACGAGCAGTACTTC	CSASNRQGNSYEQYF
-	TRBJ2-1	few	TRBV6-4	TGTGCCAGCAGTGTGAGTTTGGGCAGCCACAATGAGCAGTTCTTC	CASSVSLGSHNEQFF
-	TRBJ1-2	-	TRBV19	TGTGCCAGTAGTATAGGCAGAGGGAAGGTTGACTATGGCTACACCTTC	CASSIGRGKVDYGYTF
TRBD1	TRBJ1-4	-	TRBV30	TGTGCCTGGAGTGGACAGGGGGCTGGTGAAAAACTGTTTTTT	CAWSGQGAGEKLFF
TRBD1	TRBJ1-2	-	TRBV5-4	TGTGCCAGCAGCCGGGACAGTAACTATGGCTACACCTTC	CASSRDSNYGYTF
TRBD1	TRBJ2-5	-	TRBV6-5	TGTGCCAGCAGTTACTTAGGACAGGGCCAAGAGACCCAGTACTTC	CASSYLGQGQETQYF
-	TRBJ2-3	-	TRBV11-3	TGTGCCAGCAGCACCGGGACTCGAACAGATACGCAGTATTTT	CASSTGTRTDTQYF
-	TRBJ2-1	few	TRBV4-2	TGTGCCAGCAGCGAAGGTGGTAGCGTCTCCTACAATGAGCAGTTCTTC	CASSEGGSVSYNEQFF
TRBD1	TRBJ1-1	-	TRBV29-1	TGCAGCGTTGACTCTCCGGTTTACAGGGGGAGGACTGAAGCTTTCTTT	CSVDSPVYRGRTEAFF
TRBD1	TRBJ1-6	few	TRBV6-5	TGTGCCATCGGGACAGGGGAAAATTCACCCCTCCACTTT	CAIGTGENSPLHF
TRBD1	TRBJ2-7	-	TRBV11-3	TGTGCCAGCAGTCAATCCGGGGGACAGGGACACTACGAGCAGTACTTC	CASSQSGGQGHYEQYF
TRBD1	TRBJ1-6	-	TRBV28	TGTGCCAGCTCTACTCCCGGGACAGACGTCAGAGCCCTCCACTTT	CASSTPGTDVRALHF
TRBD1	TRBJ1-1	-	TRBV28	TGTGCCAGCAGTCCCGGGGACAGATCCACTGAAGCTTTCTTT	CASSPGDRSTEAFF
-	TRBJ1-5	-	TRBV28	TGTGCCAGCAGATCCATGGGGCAAGGGCCCCAGCATTTT	CASRSMGQGPQHF
TRBD1	TRBJ2-1	-	TRBV5-1	TGCGCCAGCAGCCCATCTACAGGGGTTGGAAACAATGAGCAGTTCTTC	CASSPSTGVGNNEQFF
-	TRBJ1-5	-	TRBV6-5	TGTGCCAGCAGTTACTCCCCGGGTAGTCAGCCCCAGCATTTT	CASSYSPGSQPQHF
-	TRBJ2-7	-	TRBV7-9	TGTGCCAGCAGCTTAATAATCACGAATCTATACTTC	CASSLIITNLYF
-	TRBJ1-2	-	TRBV6-5	TGTGCCAGCAGCCCCGAGACAGAAGTATATGGCTACACCTTC	CASSPETEVYGYTF
TRBD1	TRBJ1-1	few	TRBV7-9	TGTGCCAGCAGACCCCGGACAGGGGACACTGAAGCTTTCTTT	CASRPRTGDTEAFF
-	TRBJ1-4	-	TRBV6-1	TGTGCCAGCAGTGACCATGCAACTAATGAAAAACTGTTTTTT	CASSDHATNEKLFF
-	TRBJ1-3	-	TRBV19	TGTGCCAGTAGTATTAAAGGGGTCTCTGGAAACACCATATATTTT	CASSIKGVSGNTIYF
-	TRBJ1-5	few	TRBV28	TGTGCCAGCAGTACTAGCAAGAGGATCCACAATCAGCCCCAGCATTTT	CASSTSKRIHNQPQHF
-	TRBJ1-1	-	TRBV19	TGTGCCAGTAGTATGGGGCAGGGGAGGGCGACTGAAGCTTTCTTT	CASSMGQGRATEAFF
TRBD1	TRBJ1-5	-	TRBV10-3	TGTGCCATCAGCGGCGACAGGGGAGGCCAGCCCCAGCATTTT	CAISGDRGGQPQHF
TRBD1	TRBJ1-4	-	TRBV11-2	TGTGCCAGCAGCCTTACAGGGGGCGCTTATGAAAAACTGTTTTTT	CASSLTGGAYEKLFF
-	TRBJ1-2	-	TRBV30	TGTGCCTGGAGTGTACTAGGCAGGTATGGCTACACCTTC	CAWSVLGRYGYTF
-	TRBJ2-1	few	TRBV6-4	TGTGCCAGCAGTGAGGGATCCGGGGCCTACAATGAGCAGTTCTTC	CASSEGSGAYNEQFF
-	TRBJ2-1	-	TRBV28	TGTGCCAGCAGTCATCCCAGCGCCTACAATGAGCAGTTCTTC	CASSHPSAYNEQFF
-	TRBJ1-4	-	TRBV2	TGTGCCAGCGGAGGGGACGCAACTAATGAAAAACTGTTTTTT	CASGGDATNEKLFF
TRBD1	TRBJ2-4	-	TRBV6-2/TRBV6-3	TGTGCCAGCAGTTACGGGACAGGGGGGACCAAAAACATTCAGTACTTC	CASSYGTGGTKNIQYF
TRBD1	TRBJ1-5	-	TRBV9	TGTGCCAGCAGTCACGGACAGGGGGATAATCAGCCCCAGCATTTT	CASSHGQGDNQPQHF
-	TRBJ1-1	-	TRBV16	TGTGCCAGCAGCCAAGACAGAAACACTGAAGCTTTCTTT	CASSQDRNTEAFF
-	TRBJ1-2	-	TRBV6-6	TGTGCCAGCAGATTGACAGGCGATTATGGCTACACCTTC	CASRLTGDYGYTF
TRBD1	TRBJ1-2	-	TRBV5-5	TGTGCCAGCAGCTTGGGACAGGGGGTTTATGGCTACACCTTC	CASSLGQGVYGYTF
-	TRBJ1-2	once	TRBV3-1/TRBV3-2	TGTGCCAGCAGCCAAGAAGGCCAGGGTAACGGCTACACCTTC	CASSQEGQGNGYTF
TRBD2	TRBJ2-3	-	TRBV5-1	TGCGCCAGCAGCTTGGAAGTGGGACTAGCGGGAGGCACAGATACGCAGTATTTT	CASSLEVGLAGGTDTQYF
TRBD1	TRBJ1-2	-	TRBV28	TGTGCCAGCAGTCCCCCTGACAGGGCTTGGGGCTACACCTTC	CASSPPDRAWGYTF
-	TRBJ1-1	-	TRBV20-1	TGCAGTGCTAGTACTACAACGAACACTGAAGCTTTCTTT	CSASTTTNTEAFF
TRBD2	TRBJ2-7	-	TRBV28	TGTGCCAGCGGCCTCCGAAGCGGGAGGGCCCAGGTGCAGTACTTC	CASGLRSGRAQVQYF
-	TRBJ2-3	-	TRBV7-4	TGTGCCAGCAGCCCCCCGATGCCGGTGATCTATGATACGCAGTATTTT	CASSPPMPVIYDTQYF
TRBD1	TRBJ1-1	once	TRBV3-1/TRBV3-2	TGTGCCAGCAGCCCATTCCCGGGACAGGGTTCGACTGAAGCTTTCTTT	CASSPFPGQGSTEAFF
TRBD1	TRBJ1-5	-	TRBV24-1	TGTGCCACCAGCGCAGGGGGGAGCAATCAGCCCCAGCATTTT	CATSAGGSNQPQHF